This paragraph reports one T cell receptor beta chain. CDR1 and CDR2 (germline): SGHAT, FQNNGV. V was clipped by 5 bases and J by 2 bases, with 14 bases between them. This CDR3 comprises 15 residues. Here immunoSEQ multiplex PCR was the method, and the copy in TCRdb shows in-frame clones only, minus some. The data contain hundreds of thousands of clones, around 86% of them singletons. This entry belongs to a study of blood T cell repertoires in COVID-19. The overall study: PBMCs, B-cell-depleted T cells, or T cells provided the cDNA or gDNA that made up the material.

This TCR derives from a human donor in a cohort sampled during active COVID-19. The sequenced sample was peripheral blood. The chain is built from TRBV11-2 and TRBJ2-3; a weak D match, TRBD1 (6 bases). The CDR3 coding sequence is TGTGCCAGCAGCCCGACAGGCTCCCCCACAGATACGCAGTATTTT. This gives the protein CASSPTGSPTDTQYF.